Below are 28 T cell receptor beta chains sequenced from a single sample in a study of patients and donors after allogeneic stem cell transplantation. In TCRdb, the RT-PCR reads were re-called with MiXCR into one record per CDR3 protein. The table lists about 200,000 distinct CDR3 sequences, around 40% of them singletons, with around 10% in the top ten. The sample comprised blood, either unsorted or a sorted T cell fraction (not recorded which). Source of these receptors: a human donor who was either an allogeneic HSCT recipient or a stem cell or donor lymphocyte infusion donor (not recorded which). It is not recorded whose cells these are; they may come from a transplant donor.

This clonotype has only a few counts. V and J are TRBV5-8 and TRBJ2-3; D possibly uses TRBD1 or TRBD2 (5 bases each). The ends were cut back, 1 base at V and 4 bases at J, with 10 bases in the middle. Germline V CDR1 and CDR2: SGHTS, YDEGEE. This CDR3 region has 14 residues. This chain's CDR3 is CASSLRRGSDTQYF. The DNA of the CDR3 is TGTGCCAGCAGCTTGAGACGGGGCTCAGATACGCAGTATTTT.

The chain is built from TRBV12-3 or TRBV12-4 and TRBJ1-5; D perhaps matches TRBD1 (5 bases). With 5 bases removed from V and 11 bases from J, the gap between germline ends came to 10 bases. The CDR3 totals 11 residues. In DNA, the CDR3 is TGTGCCAGCAGTAAATCGACAGCCCAGCATTTT. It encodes CASSKSTAQHF.

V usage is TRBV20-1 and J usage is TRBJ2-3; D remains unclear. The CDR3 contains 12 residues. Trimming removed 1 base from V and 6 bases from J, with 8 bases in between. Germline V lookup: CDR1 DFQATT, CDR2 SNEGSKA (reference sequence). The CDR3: CSARAHTDTQYF. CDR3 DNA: TGCAGTGCTAGAGCACACACGGATACGCAGTATTTT.

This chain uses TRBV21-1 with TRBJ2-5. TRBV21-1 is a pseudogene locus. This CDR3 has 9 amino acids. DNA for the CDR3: TGTGCTGTTATAGAGACCCAGTACTTC. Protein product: CAVIETQYF.

CDR3 sequence reads: CATSDSRQGADTQYF. As DNA, the CDR3 is TGTGCCACCAGTGACTCTCGACAGGGCGCAGATACGCAGTATTTT. The rearrangement uses TRBV24-1 and TRBJ2-3, with 7 bases that match TRBD1. The V segment lost 4 bases and the J segment 4 bases; nucleotides outside the gene matches: 7. The CDR3 covers 15 residues. Germline assignment: CDR1 KGHDR and CDR2 SFDVKD.

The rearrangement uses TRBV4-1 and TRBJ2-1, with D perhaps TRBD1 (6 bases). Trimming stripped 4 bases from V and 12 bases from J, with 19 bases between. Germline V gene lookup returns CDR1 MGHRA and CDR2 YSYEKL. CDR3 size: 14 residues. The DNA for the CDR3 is TGCGCCAGCAGCCCTGGCACAGGGACCAAAGGGCAGTTCTTC. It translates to CASSPGTGTKGQFF.

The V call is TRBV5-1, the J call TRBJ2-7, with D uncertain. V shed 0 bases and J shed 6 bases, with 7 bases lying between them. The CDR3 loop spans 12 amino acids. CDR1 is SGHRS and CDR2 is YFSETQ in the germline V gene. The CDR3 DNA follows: TGCGCCAGCAGCTTGGCGCTCGGCGAGCAGTACTTC. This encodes CASSLALGEQYF.

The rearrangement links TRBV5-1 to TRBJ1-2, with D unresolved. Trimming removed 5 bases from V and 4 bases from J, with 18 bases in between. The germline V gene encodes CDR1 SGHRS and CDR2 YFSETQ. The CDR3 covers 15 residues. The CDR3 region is CASRLLQSASYGYTF. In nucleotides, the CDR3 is TGCGCCAGCAGGCTTCTACAGTCCGCAAGCTATGGCTACACCTTC.

DNA of the CDR3: TGCGCCAGCAGCCAAGGGGGGGGCGCAGATACGCAGTATTTT. It codes for CASSQGGGADTQYF. The genes are TRBV4-3 and TRBJ2-3; weak D call: TRBD2 (7 bases). V lost 1 base and J lost 4, with 9 bases in between. Germline CDR1 reads LGHNA; CDR2 reads YSLEER. The CDR3 is 14 residues long.

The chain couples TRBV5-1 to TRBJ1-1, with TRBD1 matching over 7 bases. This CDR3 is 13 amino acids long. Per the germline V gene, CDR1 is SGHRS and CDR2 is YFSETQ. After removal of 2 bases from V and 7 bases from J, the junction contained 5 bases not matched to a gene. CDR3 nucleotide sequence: TGCGCCAGCAGCTTTACAGGGGATGGTGAAGCTTTCTTT. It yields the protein CASSFTGDGEAFF.

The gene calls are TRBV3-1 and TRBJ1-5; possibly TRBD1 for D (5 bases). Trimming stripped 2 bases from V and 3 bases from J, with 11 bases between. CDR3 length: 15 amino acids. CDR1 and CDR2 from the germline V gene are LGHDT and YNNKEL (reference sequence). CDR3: CASSQWGEDNQPQHF. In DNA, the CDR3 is TGTGCCAGCAGCCAATGGGGGGAAGACAATCAGCCCCAGCATTTT.

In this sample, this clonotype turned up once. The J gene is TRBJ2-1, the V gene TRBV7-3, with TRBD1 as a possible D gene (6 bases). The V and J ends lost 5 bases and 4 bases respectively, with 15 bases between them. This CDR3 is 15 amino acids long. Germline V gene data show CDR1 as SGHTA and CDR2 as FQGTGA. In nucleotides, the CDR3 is TGTGCCAGCAGCGCCAACGACAGGTTATACAATGAGCAGTTCTTC. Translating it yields CASSANDRLYNEQFF.

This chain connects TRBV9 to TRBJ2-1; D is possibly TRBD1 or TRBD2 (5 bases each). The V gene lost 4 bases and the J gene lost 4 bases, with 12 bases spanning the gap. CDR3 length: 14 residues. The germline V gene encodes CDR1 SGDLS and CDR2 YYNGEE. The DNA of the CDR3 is TGTGCCAGCAGCCCCGGGGACCTATACAATGAGCAGTTCTTC. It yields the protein CASSPGDLYNEQFF. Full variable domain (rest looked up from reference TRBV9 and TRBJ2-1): DSGVTQTPKHLITATGQRVTLRCSPRSGDLSVYWYQQSLDQGLQFLIQYYNGEERAKGNILERFSAQQFPDLHSELNLSSLELGDSALYFCASSPGDLYNEQFFGPGTRLTVL.

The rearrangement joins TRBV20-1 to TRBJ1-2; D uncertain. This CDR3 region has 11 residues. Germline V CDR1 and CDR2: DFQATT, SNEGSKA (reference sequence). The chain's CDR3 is CSEWFNYGYTF. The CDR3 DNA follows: TGCAGCGAGTGGTTTAACTATGGCTACACCTTC.

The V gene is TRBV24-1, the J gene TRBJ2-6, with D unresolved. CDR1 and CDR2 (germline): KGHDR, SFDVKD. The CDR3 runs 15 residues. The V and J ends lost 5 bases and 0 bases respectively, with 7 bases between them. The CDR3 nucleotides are TGTGCCACCAGTGTGGGCGGCTCTGGGGCCAACGTCCTGACTTTC. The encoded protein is CATSVGGSGANVLTF.

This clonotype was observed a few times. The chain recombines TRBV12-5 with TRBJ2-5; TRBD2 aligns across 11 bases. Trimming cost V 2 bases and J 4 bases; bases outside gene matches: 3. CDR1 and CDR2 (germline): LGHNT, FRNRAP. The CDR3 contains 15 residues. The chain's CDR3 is CASGLSLAGGETQYF. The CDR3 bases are TGTGCTAGTGGTTTGTCCCTAGCGGGGGGAGAGACCCAGTACTTC.

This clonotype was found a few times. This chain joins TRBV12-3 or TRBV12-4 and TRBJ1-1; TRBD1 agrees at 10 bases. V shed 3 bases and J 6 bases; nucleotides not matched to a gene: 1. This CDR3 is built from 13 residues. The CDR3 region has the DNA TGTGCCAGCAGTTTTGGACAGGGGGCTGAAGCTTTCTTT. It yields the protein CASSFGQGAEAFF.

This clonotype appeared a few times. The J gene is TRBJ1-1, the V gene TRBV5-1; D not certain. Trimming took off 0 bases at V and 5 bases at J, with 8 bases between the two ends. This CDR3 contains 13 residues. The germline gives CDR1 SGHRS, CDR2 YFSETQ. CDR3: CASSLVLGTEAFF. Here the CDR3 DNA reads TGCGCCAGCAGCTTGGTGTTGGGAACTGAAGCTTTCTTT.

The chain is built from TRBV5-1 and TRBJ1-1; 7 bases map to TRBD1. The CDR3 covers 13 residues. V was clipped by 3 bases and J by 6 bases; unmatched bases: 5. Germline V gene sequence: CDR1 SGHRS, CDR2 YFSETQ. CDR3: CASSYRGIAEAFF. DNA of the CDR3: TGCGCCAGCAGCTACAGGGGTATCGCTGAAGCTTTCTTT.

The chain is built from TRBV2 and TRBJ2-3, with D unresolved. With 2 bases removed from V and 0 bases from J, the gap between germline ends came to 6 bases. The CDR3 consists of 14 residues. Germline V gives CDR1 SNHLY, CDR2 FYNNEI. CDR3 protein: CASSERVSTDTQYF. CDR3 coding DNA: TGTGCCAGCAGTGAAAGGGTTAGCACAGATACGCAGTATTTT.

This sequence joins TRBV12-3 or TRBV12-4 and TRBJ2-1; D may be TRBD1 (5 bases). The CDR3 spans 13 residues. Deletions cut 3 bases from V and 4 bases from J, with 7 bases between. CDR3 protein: CASSFGAYNEQFF. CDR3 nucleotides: TGTGCCAGCAGTTTTGGGGCGTACAATGAGCAGTTCTTC.

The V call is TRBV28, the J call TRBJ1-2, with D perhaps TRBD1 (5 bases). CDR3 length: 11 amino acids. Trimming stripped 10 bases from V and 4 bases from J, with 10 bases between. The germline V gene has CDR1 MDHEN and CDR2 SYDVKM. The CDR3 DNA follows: TGTGCCACCTTCAGGGCCTATGGCTACACCTTC. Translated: CATFRAYGYTF.

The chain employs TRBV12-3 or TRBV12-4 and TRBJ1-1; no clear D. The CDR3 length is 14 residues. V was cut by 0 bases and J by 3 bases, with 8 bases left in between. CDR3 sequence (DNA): TGTGCCAGCAGTTTAGCCCTATGGGACACTGAAGCTTTCTTT. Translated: CASSLALWDTEAFF.

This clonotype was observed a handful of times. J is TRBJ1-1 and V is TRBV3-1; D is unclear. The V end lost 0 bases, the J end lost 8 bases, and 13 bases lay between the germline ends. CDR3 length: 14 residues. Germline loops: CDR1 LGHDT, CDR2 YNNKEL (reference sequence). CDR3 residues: CASSQDHAGGEAFF. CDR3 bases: TGTGCCAGCAGCCAAGATCATGCGGGCGGGGAAGCTTTCTTT. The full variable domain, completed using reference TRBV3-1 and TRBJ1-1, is DTAVSQTPKYLVTQMGNDKSIKCEQNLGHDTMYWYKQDSKKFLKIMFSYNNKELIINETVPNRFSPKSPDKAHLNLHINSLELGDSAVYFCASSQDHAGGEAFFGQGTRLTVV.

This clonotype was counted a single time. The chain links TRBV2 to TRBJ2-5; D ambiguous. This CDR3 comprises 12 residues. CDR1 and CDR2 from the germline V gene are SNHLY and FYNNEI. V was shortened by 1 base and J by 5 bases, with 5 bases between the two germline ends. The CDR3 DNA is TGTGCCAGCAGTGAAGATAGGGAGACCCAGTACTTC. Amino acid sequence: CASSEDRETQYF.

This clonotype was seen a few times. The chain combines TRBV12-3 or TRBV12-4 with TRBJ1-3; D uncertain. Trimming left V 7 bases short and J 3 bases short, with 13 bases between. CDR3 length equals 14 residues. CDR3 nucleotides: TGTGCCAGCACTTGGAGGGTAGATGGAAACACCATATATTTT. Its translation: CASTWRVDGNTIYF.

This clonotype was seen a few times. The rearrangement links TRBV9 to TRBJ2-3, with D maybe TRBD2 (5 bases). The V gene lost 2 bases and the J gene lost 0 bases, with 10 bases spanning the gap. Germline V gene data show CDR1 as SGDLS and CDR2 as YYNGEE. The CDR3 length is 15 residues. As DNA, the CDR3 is TGTGCCAGCAGCGTGAGGACGGGAAGCACAGATACGCAGTATTTT. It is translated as CASSVRTGSTDTQYF.

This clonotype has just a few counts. CDR3 region: CASSLQGTGAQKLFF. CDR3 in DNA: TGCGCCAGCAGCTTGCAAGGGACAGGGGCCCAGAAACTGTTTTTT. The V and J genes are TRBV5-1 and TRBJ1-4; 10 nucleotides match TRBD1. CDR1 and CDR2 (germline): SGHRS, YFSETQ. The CDR3 length is 15 residues. With V trimmed by 1 base and J by 11 bases, 8 bases remained unmatched.